This entry lists 17 T cell receptor beta chains sequenced from one sample in a study of naive and memory T cell subsets. Both TRBC1 and TRBC2 were covered by a beta constant-region primer of two equimolar oligonucleotides. TCRdb re-called the UMI-ligation and nested PCR reads through MiXCR, storing one row per CDR3 protein. The data hold approximately 82,000 distinct CDR3 sequences, with roughly 7.3% observed a single time. The specimen sequenced was central memory CD4+ T cells from blood. All receptors come from a human donor in good health.

This clonotype was counted only a few times. The V call is TRBV30, the J call TRBJ1-1, with unresolved D. The length of the CDR3 is 13 residues. V was trimmed by 1 base and J by 4 bases, leaving 10 bases between them. Germline CDR1 GTSNPN, CDR2 SVGIG (reference sequence). CDR3 bases: TGTGCCTGGAGTGGAAACAGCGGCACTGAAGCTTTCTTT. Residues: CAWSGNSGTEAFF.

This clonotype was found many times. The rearrangement links TRBV3-1 to TRBJ2-1; TRBD2 might be the D (5 bases). This CDR3 has 15 amino acids. V was trimmed by 3 bases and J by 4 bases, leaving 13 bases between them. CDR1 is LGHDT, CDR2 YNNKEL, per germline (reference sequence). The CDR3 DNA is TGTGCCAGCAGCCATGTCGAGCGGATATACAATGAGCAGTTCTTC. Its protein is CASSHVERIYNEQFF.

In regard to this clonotype: A read error is possible here, since a much larger clone lies one base away. This likely comes from a read error, as the CDR3 has no conserved phenylalanine or tryptophan at its end. V usage is TRBV7-2 and J usage is TRBJ1-3, with no clear D. The CDR3 length is 12 residues. Trimming pared 5 bases from V and 2 bases from J, leaving 4 bases between. Germline V gene data show CDR1 as SGHTA and CDR2 as FQGNSA. The CDR3 nucleotides read TGTGCCAGCAGCACCGCTGGAAACACCATATATTGT. Translation gives CASSTAGNTIYC.

V is TRBV4-2 and J is TRBJ2-1; weak D call: TRBD1 (6 bases). The germline CDR1 and CDR2 sequences are LGHNA and YNFKEQ. This CDR3 spans 16 amino acids. Deletions cut 0 bases from V and 7 bases from J, with 16 bases between. For the CDR3, the DNA is TGTGCCAGCAGCCAAGAGGGGAACAGGGAACGGAATGAGCAGTTCTTC. Translation: CASSQEGNRERNEQFF.

This clonotype occurred a few times. V is TRBV19 and J is TRBJ2-4, with 7 bases identical to TRBD2. Germline-derived CDR1 and CDR2 are LNHDA and SQIVND (reference sequence). CDR3 length: 13 amino acids. With V trimmed by 10 bases and J by 7 bases, 10 bases remained unmatched. CDR3: CATRPSGGNIQYF. The CDR3 region has the DNA TGTGCCACCCGCCCGTCGGGGGGTAACATTCAGTACTTC.

This clonotype was counted ten times or more. The genes are TRBV4-3 and TRBJ2-3, with a tentative D call TRBD1 (6 bases). Germline V gives CDR1 LGHNA, CDR2 YSLEER. CDR3 length: 16 residues. With 1 base removed from V and 6 bases from J, the gap between germline ends came to 17 bases. The CDR3: CASSQVLQGSSDTQYF. The DNA for the CDR3 is TGCGCCAGCAGCCAAGTTTTACAGGGTAGTTCGGATACGCAGTATTTT.

Regarding this clonotype: A much larger clone lies one base from this, so it may be a read error. The chain combines TRBV7-9 with TRBJ1-2, with 7 bases matching TRBD1. CDR1 and CDR2 (germline): SEHNR, FQNEAQ (reference sequence). The CDR3 runs to 15 residues. The CDR3 loop is CASSETGRHDYVYTF. CDR3 in DNA: TGTGCCAGCAGCGAGACAGGGAGGCATGATTATGTCTACACCTTC.

The sample holds a few counts of this clonotype. The gene calls are TRBV12-3 or TRBV12-4 and TRBJ2-1, with D possibly being TRBD2 (6 bases). V lost 2 bases and J lost 9, with 17 bases in between. This CDR3 is 15 amino acids long. CDR3 loop: CASSLRSGGRSEQFF. The CDR3 bases are TGTGCCAGCAGTTTACGCTCCGGGGGAAGGAGTGAGCAGTTCTTC.

This clonotype was detected many times. The CDR3 reads CASSPRQGASNEQFF. CDR3 DNA sequence: TGTGCCAGCAGTCCTCGACAGGGGGCCTCCAATGAGCAGTTCTTC. This chain connects TRBV12-3 or TRBV12-4 to TRBJ2-1; 10 nucleotides agree with TRBD1. CDR3 length: 15 residues. V dropped 5 bases and J dropped 6; count of bases not matched to a gene: 7.

Many counts were recorded for this clonotype. V is TRBV7-2 and J is TRBJ2-7; no definite D call. Germline-derived CDR1 and CDR2 are SGHTA and FQGNSA. With 1 base removed from V and 5 bases from J, the gap between germline ends came to 12 bases. This CDR3 is built from 14 residues. The CDR3 DNA sequence: TGTGCCAGCAGCTTAGACCCCCAAAGGGACGAGCAGTACTTC. Its protein is CASSLDPQRDEQYF. Complete variable domain (other parts from reference TRBV7-2 and TRBJ2-7): GAGVSQSPSNKVTEKGKDVELRCDPISGHTALYWYRQSLGQGLEFLIYFQGNSAPDKSGLPSDRFSAERTGGSVSTLTIQRTQQEDSAVYLCASSLDPQRDEQYFGPGTRLTVT.

The chain joins TRBV20-1 to TRBJ2-3; perhaps TRBD2 as D (5 bases). Germline V gene data show CDR1 as DFQATT and CDR2 as SNEGSKA (reference sequence). The CDR3 contains 10 residues. Trimming shortened V by 3 bases and J by 8 bases, and 6 bases separated the two germline ends. In DNA form, the CDR3 reads TGCAGTGCTAGCCGGGGTACGCAGTATTTT. Translating gives CSASRGTQYF.

Many counts were recorded for this clonotype. V gene TRBV14 combines with J gene TRBJ1-3; no definite D call. CDR3 length: 12 residues. The ends were cut back, 3 bases at V and 0 bases at J, with 0 bases in the middle. CDR1 and CDR2 from the germline V gene are SGHDN and FVKESK. This CDR3 is CASSHSGNTIYF. The CDR3 region has the DNA TGTGCCAGCAGCCACTCTGGAAACACCATATATTTT.

This clonotype was found many times. The rearrangement uses TRBV12-3 or TRBV12-4 and TRBJ1-3; D is undetermined. V was trimmed by 5 bases and J by 0 bases, leaving 14 bases between them. This CDR3 contains 16 residues. CDR3 region: CASSPLAWSSGNTIYF. The CDR3, as DNA: TGTGCCAGCAGTCCGCTGGCGTGGAGCTCTGGAAACACCATATATTTT.

The table lists this clonotype with many counts. V is TRBV7-2 and J is TRBJ1-2; TRBD1 is a possible D gene (5 bases). With 2 bases removed from V and 3 bases from J, the gap between germline ends came to 13 bases. This CDR3 contains 15 residues. In germline, CDR1 is SGHTA, CDR2 FQGNSA. The CDR3 loop reads CASSLTTTDHYGYTF. CDR3 DNA: TGTGCCAGCAGCTTAACAACGACAGACCACTATGGCTACACCTTC. Variable domain in full (rest from reference TRBV7-2 and TRBJ1-2): GAGVSQSPSNKVTEKGKDVELRCDPISGHTALYWYRQSLGQGLEFLIYFQGNSAPDKSGLPSDRFSAERTGGSVSTLTIQRTQQEDSAVYLCASSLTTTDHYGYTFGSGTRLTVV.

The rearrangement links TRBV7-9 to TRBJ1-1; D gene unclear. In germline, CDR1 is SEHNR, CDR2 FQNEAQ (reference sequence). Deletions cut 4 bases from V and 7 bases from J, with 10 bases between. The CDR3 contains 12 residues. DNA for the CDR3: TGTGCCAGCAGCTACGGCGGGGTTGAAGCTTTCTTT. As protein: CASSYGGVEAFF.

This chain joins TRBV27 and TRBJ1-5; TRBD1 is a possible D gene (5 bases). The CDR3 covers 16 residues. V shed 6 bases and J shed 0 bases, with 15 bases lying between them. The V gene's germline CDR1 is MNHEY and CDR2 SMNVEV (reference sequence). The chain's CDR3 is CASRRSGTYSNQPQHF. The CDR3 DNA reads TGTGCCAGCAGACGGTCCGGGACTTATAGCAATCAGCCCCAGCATTTT.

The CDR3, as DNA: TGTGCCAGCAGAGAAACTGGGCTGGGTGAGCAGTTCTTC. This codes for CASRETGLGEQFF. The chain has TRBV13 and TRBJ2-1; D gene unclear. Trimming pared 6 bases from V and 9 bases from J, leaving 15 bases between. This CDR3 spans 13 amino acids. Per germline, CDR1 PRHDT and CDR2 FYEKMQ (reference sequence).